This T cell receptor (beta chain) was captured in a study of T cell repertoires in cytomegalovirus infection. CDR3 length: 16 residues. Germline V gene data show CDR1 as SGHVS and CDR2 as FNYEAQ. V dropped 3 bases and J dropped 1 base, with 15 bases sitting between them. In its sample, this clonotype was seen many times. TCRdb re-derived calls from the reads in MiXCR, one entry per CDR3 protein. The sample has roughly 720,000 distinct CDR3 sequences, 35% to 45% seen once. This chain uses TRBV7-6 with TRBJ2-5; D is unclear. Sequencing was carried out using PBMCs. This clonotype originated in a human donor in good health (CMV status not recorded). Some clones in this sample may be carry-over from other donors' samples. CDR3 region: CASSFRLEMGQETQYF. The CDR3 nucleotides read TGTGCCAGCAGCTTCAGACTCGAAATGGGCCAAGAGACCCAGTACTTC.